Each of the 15 T cell receptor beta chains below was sequenced from the same sample in a study of shared clonotypes between healthy human individuals. Sequencing was performed with immunoSEQ multiplex PCR; in TCRdb, only in-frame clones are kept and a portion is missing. The repertoire includes roughly 2.2 million clones, less than 95% of them detected once, and around 0.35% sits in the top ten. Sample: naive CD4+ T cells from PBMCs. Regarding subset: CD45RA+ positively selected. The receptors derive from a man between 18 and 35 years old in good health. Some clones in this sample may be carry-over from other donors' samples.

The chain recombines TRBV5-4 with TRBJ2-1, with D hard to call. Germline V gene lookup returns CDR1 SGHNT and CDR2 YYREEE (reference sequence). The CDR3 is made up of 15 amino acids. V was pared by 0 bases and J by 0 bases, with 7 bases between. Here the CDR3 reads CASSLDPSSYNEQFF. The CDR3, as DNA: TGTGCCAGCAGCTTGGATCCAAGCTCCTACAATGAGCAGTTCTTC.

V gene TRBV7-9 combines with J gene TRBJ1-1; D gene unclear. V lost 7 bases to trimming and J lost 2 bases, with 5 bases between them. Germline assignment: CDR1 SEHNR and CDR2 FQNEAQ (reference sequence). CDR3 length: 11 residues. The CDR3, as DNA: TGTGCCAGCACAGTAAACACTGAAGCTTTCTTT. Residues: CASTVNTEAFF.

The genes are TRBV7-2 and TRBJ2-1; TRBD2 matches 10 bases. The CDR3 contains 14 residues. V was clipped by 4 bases and J by 12 bases; unmatched bases: 9. Germline V CDR1 and CDR2: SGHTA, FQGNSA. The DNA for the CDR3 is TGTGCCAGCAGCTCGGAGCTAGCGGGAGTTAGGCAGTTCTTC. It yields the protein CASSSELAGVRQFF. The full variable domain, its missing parts supplied by reference TRBV7-2 and TRBJ2-1, is GAGVSQSPSNKVTEKGKDVELRCDPISGHTALYWYRQSLGQGLEFLIYFQGNSAPDKSGLPSDRFSAERTGGSVSTLTIQRTQQEDSAVYLCASSSELAGVRQFFGPGTRLTVL.

The chain links TRBV2 to TRBJ2-2; D unclear. Trimming removed 7 bases at V and 1 base at J, with 10 bases between. The CDR3 is 14 amino acids. Germline CDR1 and CDR2: SNHLY and FYNNEI. DNA for the CDR3: TGTGCCAGCATTGGTCGGAGGAACACCGGGGAGCTGTTTTTT. As protein: CASIGRRNTGELFF. The full variable domain, with the rest looked up from reference TRBV2 and TRBJ2-2, is EPEVTQTPSHQVTQMGQEVILRCVPISNHLYFYWYRQILGQKVEFLVSFYNNEISEKSEIFDDQFSVERPDGSNFTLKIRSTKLEDSAMYFCASIGRRNTGELFFGEGSRLTVL.

The V call is TRBV9, the J call TRBJ2-2, with D maybe TRBD1 (5 bases). CDR1 is SGDLS and CDR2 is YYNGEE in the germline V gene. CDR3 length equals 15 residues. V dropped 4 bases and J dropped 5 bases, with 15 bases sitting between them. The CDR3: CASSRRLQDTGELFF. CDR3 in DNA: TGTGCCAGCAGCCGGCGCCTACAGGATACCGGGGAGCTGTTTTTT. Complete variable domain (other parts from reference TRBV9 and TRBJ2-2): DSGVTQTPKHLITATGQRVTLRCSPRSGDLSVYWYQQSLDQGLQFLIQYYNGEERAKGNILERFSAQQFPDLHSELNLSSLELGDSALYFCASSRRLQDTGELFFGEGSRLTVL.

In DNA, the CDR3 is TGTGCCAGTAGTTTCTGGACTAGCGGGAGGACCGGGGAGCTGTTTTTT. This codes for CASSFWTSGRTGELFF. The V and J genes are TRBV19 and TRBJ2-2, with 14 bases lining up with TRBD2. This CDR3 spans 16 amino acids. V shed 5 bases, J shed 5 bases, and the junction held 4 bases outside the gene matches. Germline lookup yields CDR1 LNHDA and CDR2 SQIVND (reference sequence).

J is TRBJ1-1 and V is TRBV5-4; 7 bases line up with TRBD1. Germline V gene sequence: CDR1 SGHNT, CDR2 YYREEE (reference sequence). The length of the CDR3 is 15 residues. J gave up 3 bases and V 2 bases, and 7 bases lay outside the gene matches. This CDR3 reads CASSFNRGADTEAFF. CDR3 sequence (DNA): TGTGCCAGCAGCTTCAACAGGGGTGCGGACACTGAAGCTTTCTTT.

This clone appeared a single time. The chain recombines TRBV5-6 with TRBJ2-3, with 7 positions matching TRBD2. Trimming at V came to 3 bases and at J to 2 bases, leaving 3 bases not matched to a gene. The CDR3 has 14 amino acids. CDR1 is SGHDT and CDR2 is YYEEEE in the germline V gene. CDR3 sequence: CASSSRDYTDTQYF. The CDR3 DNA sequence: TGTGCCAGCAGCTCCCGGGACTACACAGATACGCAGTATTTT.

The V call is TRBV9, the J call TRBJ1-2, with a possible D match to TRBD1 (5 bases). V was clipped by 0 bases and J by 9 bases, with 9 bases between them. Germline lookup yields CDR1 SGDLS and CDR2 YYNGEE. This CDR3 contains 12 residues. The DNA for the CDR3 is TGTGCCAGCAGCGTAGGGAGGGGAAGCTACACCTTC. It specifies CASSVGRGSYTF.

The V call is TRBV30, the J call TRBJ2-2; a weak D match, TRBD2 (6 bases). Trimming removed 3 bases at V and 7 bases at J, with 12 bases between. This CDR3 has 13 amino acids. Germline CDR1 is GTSNPN and CDR2 is SVGIG (reference sequence). The CDR3 bases are TGTGCCTGGAGATATAACGGGGGCGGGGAGCTGTTTTTT. Translation: CAWRYNGGGELFF.

CDR3 bases: TGTGCCAGCAGCACCAACCCAGGGGCGCGCCGCTACGAGCAGTACTTC. It is translated as CASSTNPGARRYEQYF. The genes are TRBV7-2 and TRBJ2-7; maybe TRBD1 (6 bases). The V gene's germline CDR1 is SGHTA and CDR2 FQGNSA. V lost 5 bases and J 3 bases, leaving 20 bases between the germline ends. The CDR3 contains 16 residues.

CDR3 DNA sequence: TGTGCCAGCAGTGAAGCGGGGTTAGGTGAAAAACTGTTTTTT. It encodes CASSEAGLGEKLFF. J is TRBJ1-4 and V is TRBV6-1; D ambiguous. The ends were cut back, 0 bases at V and 7 bases at J, with 9 bases in the middle. Germline lookup yields CDR1 MNHNS and CDR2 SASEGT. The length of the CDR3 is 14 residues.

The chain is built from TRBV5-1 and TRBJ2-5, with TRBD2 matching over 10 bases. Germline V gene data show CDR1 as SGHRS and CDR2 as YFSETQ. CDR3 length: 17 residues. Trimming took 5 bases from V and 5 from J; bases not matched to a gene: 15. CDR3: CASSPDQIAGGPETQYF. The DNA of the CDR3 is TGCGCCAGCAGTCCGGACCAAATAGCGGGAGGCCCTGAGACCCAGTACTTC.

The chain combines TRBV18 with TRBJ2-5, with 7 bases fitting TRBD2. The CDR3 runs 14 residues. Germline CDR1 and CDR2: KGHSH and LQKENI. Germline trimming cut 3 bases from V and 2 bases from J; bases unmatched to any gene: 3. The CDR3 DNA sequence: TGTGCCAGCTCACCCTGGGAGGGGCAAGAGACCCAGTACTTC. Translating gives CASSPWEGQETQYF.

The chain carries TRBV7-9 and TRBJ2-7, with D perhaps matching TRBD2 (5 bases). This CDR3 is built from 11 residues. Deletions cut 5 bases from V and 9 bases from J, with 11 bases between. CDR1 SEHNR and CDR2 FQNEAQ come from the germline V gene (reference sequence). CDR3 residues: CASSQEGRQYF. Here the CDR3 DNA reads TGTGCCAGCAGCCAGGAAGGGAGGCAGTACTTC.